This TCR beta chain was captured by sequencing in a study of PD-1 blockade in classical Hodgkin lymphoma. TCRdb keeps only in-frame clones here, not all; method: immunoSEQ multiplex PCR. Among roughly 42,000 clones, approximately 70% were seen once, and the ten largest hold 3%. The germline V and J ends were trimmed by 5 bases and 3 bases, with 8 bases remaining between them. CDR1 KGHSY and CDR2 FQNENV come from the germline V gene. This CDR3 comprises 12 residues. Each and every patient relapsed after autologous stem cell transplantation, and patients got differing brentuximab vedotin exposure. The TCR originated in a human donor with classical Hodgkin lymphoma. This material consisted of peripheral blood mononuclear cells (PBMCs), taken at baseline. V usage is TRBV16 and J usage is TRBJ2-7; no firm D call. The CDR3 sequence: CASSFNGYEQYF. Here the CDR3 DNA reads TGTGCCAGCAGCTTCAACGGCTACGAGCAGTACTTC.